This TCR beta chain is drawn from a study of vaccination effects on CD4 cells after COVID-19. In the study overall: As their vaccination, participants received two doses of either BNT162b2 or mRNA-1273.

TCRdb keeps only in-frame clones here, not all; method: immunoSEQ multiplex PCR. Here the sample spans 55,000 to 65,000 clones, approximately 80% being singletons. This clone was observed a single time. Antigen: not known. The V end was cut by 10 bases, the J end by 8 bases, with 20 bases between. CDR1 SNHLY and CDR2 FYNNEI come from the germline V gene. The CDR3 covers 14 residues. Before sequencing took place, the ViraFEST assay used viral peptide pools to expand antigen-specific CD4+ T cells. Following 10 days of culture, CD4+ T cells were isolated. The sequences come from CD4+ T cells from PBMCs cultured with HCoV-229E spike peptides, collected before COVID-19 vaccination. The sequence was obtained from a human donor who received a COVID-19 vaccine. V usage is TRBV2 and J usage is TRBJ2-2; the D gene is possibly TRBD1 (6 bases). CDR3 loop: CATKRDTYEGELFF. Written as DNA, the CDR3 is TGTGCCACCAAACGGGACACCTACGAAGGGGAGCTGTTTTTT.